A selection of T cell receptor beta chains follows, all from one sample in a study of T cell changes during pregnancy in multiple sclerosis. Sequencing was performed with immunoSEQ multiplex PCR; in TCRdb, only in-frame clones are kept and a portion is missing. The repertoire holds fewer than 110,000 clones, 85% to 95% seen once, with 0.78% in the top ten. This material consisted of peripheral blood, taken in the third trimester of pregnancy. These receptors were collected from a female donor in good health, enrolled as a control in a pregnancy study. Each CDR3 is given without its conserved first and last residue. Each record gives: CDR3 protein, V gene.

ASSSRTTPSGTGAGGYT | TRBV5-1
ASSREGQPSTDTQY | TRBV7-3
ASSLSGQNYGYT | TRBV11-3
ASSPTSGGPTGELF | TRBV27
AIRNGGERTDTQY | TRBV10-3
ASSHGQGGREQPQH | TRBV4-1
AWRTGIHTEAF | TRBV30
ASSPRRRQFGNEQF | TRBV11-3
ASSSGQVLNIQY | TRBV11-3
SAPAAGEQF | TRBV20-1
ASSARGGYGYT | TRBV6-4
ASSLGLGGEAF | TRBV7-9
AWRDVQTSVYNEQF | TRBV30
ATQGRSSYNEQF | TRBV6-5
ASSVQGASSGYTEAF | TRBV5-6
SVGSPGQLNEKLF | TRBV29-1
ASAWAGDQPQH | TRBV2
ATSRGGWNEQY | TRBV15
ASSTRTEAVRSEASPLH | TRBV13
ASSTGQPSSGNTIY | TRBV18
ASSYSRDMNTEAF | TRBV6-5
ASSLTSGLDEQY | TRBV5-4
ASSIDLEAGSSYEQY | TRBV19
ASTNCDGGGCTDTQY | TRBV11-2
ASSLETEVGAF | TRBV11-2